These 19 T cell receptor beta chains share one sample of origin, sequenced in a study of blood T cell repertoires in COVID-19. Data came from immunoSEQ multiplex PCR; TCRdb stores just in-frame clones and leaves some out. The repertoire holds about 100,000 clones, with almost 90% as singletons. What was sequenced was peripheral blood. The origin of the receptors is a human donor in a cohort sampled during active COVID-19.

This rearrangement joins TRBV5-1 to TRBJ1-6; no clear D. The CDR3 contains 15 residues. Trimming removed 1 base at V and 3 bases at J, with 8 bases between. Germline V gene data show CDR1 as SGHRS and CDR2 as YFSETQ. The CDR3 DNA reads as TGCGCCAGCAGCTTGAACCAGATCTATAATTCACCCCTCCACTTT. Protein: CASSLNQIYNSPLHF.

The V gene is TRBV7-9, the J gene TRBJ2-3, with a possible D match to TRBD1 (5 bases). The CDR3 is 13 amino acids. V lost 4 bases, J lost 2 bases, and 7 bases lay in between. Germline CDR1 and CDR2: SEHNR and FQNEAQ (reference sequence). The CDR3 DNA reads as TGTGCCAGCAGCTCGACAGTCACAGATACGCAGTATTTT. This encodes CASSSTVTDTQYF.

The chain couples TRBV19 to TRBJ2-1; 12 bases align to TRBD2. CDR1 is LNHDA and CDR2 is SQIVND in the germline V gene (reference sequence). V was pared by 7 bases and J by 4 bases, with 14 bases of the junction left unmatched. The CDR3 sequence is 18 residues long. CDR3 sequence: CASKIAASGREGYNEQFF. As DNA, the CDR3 is TGTGCCAGTAAAATTGCGGCTAGCGGGAGGGAGGGGTACAATGAGCAGTTCTTC.

V gene TRBV5-5 combines with J gene TRBJ2-7; D may be TRBD2 (5 bases). The CDR3 runs to 13 residues. Germline CDR1 SGHKS, CDR2 YYEKEE (reference sequence). The V end was cut by 5 bases, the J end by 0 bases, with 9 bases between. Here the CDR3 reads CASRVRGSYEQYF. Here the CDR3 DNA reads TGTGCCAGCAGAGTTCGGGGCTCCTACGAGCAGTACTTC.

CDR3 in amino acids: CASSPGLNSQETQYF. The CDR3 bases are TGTGCCAGCAGCCCGGGACTCAACTCACAAGAGACCCAGTACTTC. The V call is TRBV11-2, the J call TRBJ2-5; possibly TRBD2 for D (6 bases). With 5 bases removed from V and 2 bases from J, the gap between germline ends came to 15 bases. The CDR3 contains 15 residues. Germline values: CDR1 SGHAT, CDR2 FQNNGV.

In this sample, this clone turned up a few times. This chain connects TRBV24-1 to TRBJ2-1; D perhaps matches TRBD2 (6 bases). This CDR3 is built from 16 residues. The V gene's germline CDR1 is KGHDR and CDR2 SFDVKD. V gave up 0 bases and J gave up 6 bases, with 14 bases separating them. The CDR3 nucleotides are TGTGCCACCAGTGATTTGTTATCTCCTAGCGTCAATGAGCAGTTCTTC. Protein sequence: CATSDLLSPSVNEQFF.

The chain joins TRBV5-1 to TRBJ2-7; 10 nucleotides agree with TRBD2. With 4 bases clipped from V and 2 bases from J, the junction kept 6 bases outside the gene matches. CDR3 length: 15 amino acids. Germline V gives CDR1 SGHRS, CDR2 YFSETQ. The CDR3 is CASSSGLAATYEQYF. The CDR3 DNA sequence: TGCGCCAGCAGCAGCGGACTAGCGGCCACCTACGAGCAGTACTTC.

This chain links TRBV28 with TRBJ2-6; 7 bases fit TRBD1. V shed 6 bases, J shed 2 bases, and the junction held 7 bases outside the gene matches. This CDR3 has 16 amino acids. Germline V CDR1 and CDR2: MDHEN, SYDVKM. The CDR3 reads CASSSQGQAGANVLTF. CDR3 in DNA: TGTGCCAGCAGCTCACAGGGGCAAGCTGGGGCCAACGTCCTGACTTTC. The full variable domain, in which reference TRBV28 and TRBJ2-6 provide the parts outside the CDR3, is DVKVTQSSRYLVKRTGEKVFLECVQDMDHENMFWYRQDPGLGLRLIYFSYDVKMKEKGDIPEGYSVSREKKERFSLILESASTNQTSMYLCASSSQGQAGANVLTFGAGSRLTVL.

This clone was picked up one time. CDR3 in amino acids: CASSLRLQGENYGYTF. Here the CDR3 DNA reads TGCGCCAGCAGCTTGAGGTTACAGGGAGAAAACTATGGCTACACCTTC. The chain recombines TRBV5-1 with TRBJ1-2; the D gene is possibly TRBD1 (6 bases). Per germline, CDR1 SGHRS and CDR2 YFSETQ. The CDR3 covers 16 residues. V was cut by 1 base and J by 2 bases, with 15 bases left in between. The variable domain in full, with the rest retrieved from reference TRBV5-1 and TRBJ1-2, is KAGVTQTPRYLIKTRGQQVTLSCSPISGHRSVSWYQQTPGQGLQFLFEYFSETQRNKGNFPGRFSGRQFSNSRSEMNVSTLELGDSALYLCASSLRLQGENYGYTFGSGTRLTVV.

The chain has TRBV12-3 or TRBV12-4 and TRBJ2-1; D remains unclear. The length of the CDR3 is 11 residues. Deletions cut 8 bases from V and 3 bases from J, with 5 bases between. DNA of the CDR3: TGTGCCAGCGTTAACTACAATGAGCAGTTCTTC. Residues: CASVNYNEQFF.

V and J are TRBV28 and TRBJ2-7; 10 bases are a match to TRBD2. CDR1 is MDHEN and CDR2 is SYDVKM in the germline V gene. With V trimmed by 2 bases and J by 5 bases, 3 bases remained unmatched. The length of the CDR3 is 14 residues. CDR3 in amino acids: CASSLSGRANEQYF. CDR3 in DNA: TGTGCCAGCAGTTTAAGCGGGAGGGCCAACGAGCAGTACTTC.

This rearrangement joins TRBV19 to TRBJ2-5; D possibly corresponds to TRBD1 (5 bases). Germline V gene sequence: CDR1 LNHDA, CDR2 SQIVND (reference sequence). The CDR3 sequence is 13 residues long. Trimming cost V 6 bases and J 2 bases, with 10 bases left between them. The CDR3 DNA sequence: TGTGCCAGTAGCCGACAGACACAAGAGACCCAGTACTTC. Translated: CASSRQTQETQYF.

The chain has TRBV7-2 and TRBJ2-7; 12 nucleotides match TRBD2. The CDR3 sequence is 16 residues long. Per germline, CDR1 SGHTA and CDR2 FQGNSA. After removal of 1 base from V and 7 bases from J, the junction contained 8 bases not matched to a gene. CDR3 loop: CASSLDASGRAWEQYF. Here the CDR3 DNA reads TGTGCCAGCAGCTTAGACGCTAGCGGGAGGGCCTGGGAGCAGTACTTC.

V is TRBV4-1 and J is TRBJ2-1; 7 nucleotides line up with TRBD2. V gave up 0 bases and J gave up 8 bases; unmatched junction bases: 10. This CDR3 region has 16 residues. Germline loops: CDR1 MGHRA, CDR2 YSYEKL. The CDR3 bases are TGCGCCAGCAGCCAAGATTATCGCGGGAGTATCGATGAGCAGTTCTTC. Encoded protein: CASSQDYRGSIDEQFF.

This clone was seen just once. V gene TRBV3-1 (or the pseudogene TRBV3-2) combines with J gene TRBJ2-5; the D gene is possibly TRBD1 (6 bases). Looked up from germline, CDR1 is LGHDT and CDR2 is YNNKEL (reference sequence). V lost 4 bases, J lost 5 bases, and 14 bases lay in between. The CDR3 is made up of 14 amino acids. The CDR3, as DNA: TGTGCCAGCAGCCGAGCAACAGGGCCGGAGACCCAGTACTTC. Its protein is CASSRATGPETQYF.

V gene TRBV5-6 combines with J gene TRBJ2-2, with 12 bases identical to TRBD1. The germline gives CDR1 SGHDT, CDR2 YYEEEE. This CDR3 has 18 amino acids. After removal of 4 bases from V and 4 bases from J, the junction contained 11 bases not matched to a gene. The CDR3 protein is CASSPGTGGVKGTGELFF. CDR3 nucleotides: TGTGCCAGCAGCCCCGGGACAGGGGGCGTGAAAGGCACCGGGGAGCTGTTTTTT. The full variable domain, with the rest looked up from reference TRBV5-6 and TRBJ2-2, is DAGVTQSPTHLIKTRGQQVTLRCSPKSGHDTVSWYQQALGQGPQFIFQYYEEEERQRGNFPDRFSGHQFPNYSSELNVNALLLGDSALYLCASSPGTGGVKGTGELFFGEGSRLTVL.

To note about this clone: The same CDR3 is also encoded by other DNA sequences in this sample. The chain has TRBV30 and TRBJ1-3; D is possibly TRBD1 (5 bases). The length of the CDR3 is 14 residues. The ends were cut back, 5 bases at V and 2 bases at J, with 13 bases in the middle. CDR1 and CDR2 (germline): GTSNPN, SVGIG (reference sequence). The CDR3 reads CAWSPGGAGNTIYF. The CDR3, as DNA: TGTGCCTGGTCCCCGGGAGGGGCTGGAAACACCATATATTTT. Full variable domain (remainder filled in from reference TRBV30 and TRBJ1-3): SQTIHQWPATLVQPVGSPLSLECTVEGTSNPNLYWYRQAAGRGLQLLFYSVGIGQISSEVPQNLSASRPQDRQFILSSKKLLLSDSGFYLCAWSPGGAGNTIYFGEGSWLTVV.

The genes are TRBV2 and TRBJ2-7; a possible D gene is TRBD1 (5 bases). The CDR3 extends over 13 amino acids. The germline V and J ends were trimmed by 4 bases and 2 bases, with 9 bases remaining between them. Per germline, CDR1 SNHLY and CDR2 FYNNEI. CDR3 nucleotides: TGTGCCAGCAGTGTACAGGTAGCCTACGAGCAGTACTTC. It codes for CASSVQVAYEQYF.

The CDR3 spells CASNSGTGAEKLFF. As DNA, the CDR3 is TGCGCCAGCAACTCCGGGACAGGGGCTGAAAAACTGTTTTTT. V is TRBV5-1 and J is TRBJ1-4; 10 bases map to TRBD1. The V gene's germline CDR1 is SGHRS and CDR2 YFSETQ. This CDR3 has 14 amino acids. J gave up 7 bases and V 6 bases, and 6 bases lay outside the gene matches.